The clone carrying this TCR beta chain has just a few counts. Its specificity is unknown. The germline CDR1 and CDR2 sequences are GTSNPN and SVGIG (reference sequence). After removal of 8 bases from V and 6 bases from J, the junction contained 10 bases not matched to a gene. The CDR3 runs to 13 residues. This record comes from a study of cytotoxic CD8 clonotypes in ibrutinib-treated CLL. This table comes from immunoSEQ multiplex PCR, and its TCRdb copy is limited to in-frame clones, with some not included. Here the sample spans hundreds of thousands of clones, around four fifths being singletons. Whole-study results and caveats: Circulating CD8+ T-cell counts were tracked by baseline clonality, which exceeded that of age-matched healthy donors.

The chain is built from TRBV30 and TRBJ2-1, with 7 bases fitting TRBD2. This specimen was PBMCs, taken before ibrutinib treatment. The TCR originated in a human donor with chronic lymphocytic leukemia. In DNA, the CDR3 is TGTGCCGGGGGGAGGGAGGGCCGCAATGAGCAGTTCTTC. It translates to CAGGREGRNEQFF.